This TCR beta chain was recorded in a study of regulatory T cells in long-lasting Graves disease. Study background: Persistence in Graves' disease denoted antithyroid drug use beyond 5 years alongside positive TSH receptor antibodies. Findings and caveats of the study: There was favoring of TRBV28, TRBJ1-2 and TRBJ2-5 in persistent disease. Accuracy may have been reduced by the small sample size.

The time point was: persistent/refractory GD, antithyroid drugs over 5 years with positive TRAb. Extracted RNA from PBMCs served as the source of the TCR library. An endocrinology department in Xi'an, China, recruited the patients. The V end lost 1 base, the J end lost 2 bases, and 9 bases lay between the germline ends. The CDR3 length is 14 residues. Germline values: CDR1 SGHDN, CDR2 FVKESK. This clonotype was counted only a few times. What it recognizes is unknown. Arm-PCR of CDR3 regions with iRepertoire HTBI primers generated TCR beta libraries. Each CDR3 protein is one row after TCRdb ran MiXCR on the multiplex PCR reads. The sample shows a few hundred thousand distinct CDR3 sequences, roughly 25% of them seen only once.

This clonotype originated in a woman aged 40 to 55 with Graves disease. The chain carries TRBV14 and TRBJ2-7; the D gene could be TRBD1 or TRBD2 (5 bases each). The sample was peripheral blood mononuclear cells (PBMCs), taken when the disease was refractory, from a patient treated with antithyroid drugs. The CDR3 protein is CASSQVMGAYEQYF. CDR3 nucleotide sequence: TGTGCCAGCAGCCAAGTAATGGGGGCCTACGAGCAGTACTTC.